Shown below are 20 T cell receptor beta chains from a single sample sequenced in a study of OX40 agonist ivuxolimab in advanced cancers. The library was built by means of the immunoSEQ multiplex PCR assay. TCRdb re-hosts the immuneACCESS table, in-frame sequences only. Its copies lack some clones; in the studies checked, an unresolved V gene accounts for under half of them, and the cause for the rest is not known. The sample table lists around 63,000 clones, around 90% of them with a count of one. Of the sample, just under 25% is held by the ten largest clones. This specimen was CD4+ or CD8+ T cells sorted from blood, taken in a trial of the OX40 agonist ivuxolimab. The receptor source for this set is an adult with an advanced solid tumor such as melanoma, head and neck, liver or kidney cancer.

The chain couples TRBV6-8 to TRBJ2-5; D is uncertain. This CDR3 comprises 15 residues. Trimming left V 6 bases short and J 6 bases short, with 20 bases between. Germline V lookup: CDR1 MNHGY, CDR2 SAAAGT. CDR3 sequence reads: CASSLTPVSTKTQYF. In nucleotides, the CDR3 is TGTGCCAGCAGCCTCACTCCGGTGAGTACGAAGACCCAGTACTTC.

The chain recombines TRBV11-2 with TRBJ2-1; TRBD2 might be the D (6 bases). V gave up 3 bases and J gave up 0 bases, with 12 bases separating them. The CDR3 is made up of 16 amino acids. Germline V gene data show CDR1 as SGHAT and CDR2 as FQNNGV. CDR3 DNA sequence: TGTGCCAGCAGCTTCAGCGGGCCCGGCTCCTACAATGAGCAGTTCTTC. Amino acids: CASSFSGPGSYNEQFF.

The chain joins TRBV6-5 to TRBJ2-5; D remains ambiguous. This CDR3 region has 11 residues. The germline V and J ends were trimmed by 1 base and 5 bases, with 2 bases remaining between them. Germline CDR1 reads MNHEY; CDR2 reads SVGAGI. In DNA form, the CDR3 reads TGTGCCAGCAGTTACTTGGAGACCCAGTACTTC. Its translation: CASSYLETQYF.

J is TRBJ2-3 and V is TRBV4-1; tentatively, D is TRBD2 (6 bases). This CDR3 has 14 residues. The V gene lost 4 bases and the J gene lost 4 bases, with 12 bases spanning the gap. Germline V gene lookup returns CDR1 MGHRA and CDR2 YSYEKL. The CDR3 is CASSLTTRPDTQYF. CDR3 nucleotide sequence: TGCGCCAGCAGCCTAACGACTAGACCAGATACGCAGTATTTT.

The rearrangement joins TRBV29-1 to TRBJ2-5; the match to TRBD1 covers 10 bases. J lost 4 bases, V lost 3 bases, and 5 bases had no gene match. Per germline, CDR1 SQVTM and CDR2 ANQGSEA. The CDR3 sequence is 14 residues long. The CDR3 reads CSVEGTGALETQYF. The CDR3 nucleotides are TGCAGCGTTGAGGGGACAGGGGCCTTAGAGACCCAGTACTTC.

This clone was recorded once. This chain uses TRBV6-5 with TRBJ1-2, with D unresolved. Trimming took off 4 bases at V and 6 bases at J, with 15 bases between the two ends. This CDR3 has 14 residues. Germline values: CDR1 MNHEY, CDR2 SVGAGI. This CDR3 reads CASSSTGERHGYTF. The CDR3 region has the DNA TGTGCCAGCAGTTCCACCGGGGAGAGGCATGGCTACACCTTC.

This chain uses TRBV19 with TRBJ2-1; D gene ambiguous. CDR1 is LNHDA, CDR2 SQIVND, per germline (reference sequence). Trimming shortened V by 5 bases and J by 4 bases, and 12 bases separated the two germline ends. The CDR3 totals 14 residues. The CDR3 loop is CASSLGVAYNEQFF. CDR3 in DNA: TGTGCCAGTAGTTTGGGTGTAGCTTACAATGAGCAGTTCTTC.

The chain recombines TRBV28 with TRBJ1-2; 11 bases are a match to TRBD1. The V segment lost 6 bases and the J segment 4 bases; nucleotides outside the gene matches: 1. Germline loops: CDR1 MDHEN, CDR2 SYDVKM. CDR3 length: 13 residues. The CDR3 DNA is TGTGCCAGCAGGGGACAGGGGGTCTATGGCTACACCTTC. It specifies CASRGQGVYGYTF.

The chain has TRBV5-6 and TRBJ2-7, with 8 bases that match TRBD2. This CDR3 spans 14 amino acids. V gave up 0 bases and J gave up 6 bases; unmatched junction bases: 5. Germline V CDR1 and CDR2: SGHDT, YYEEEE. CDR3 sequence: CASSLALSGTEQYF. The CDR3 DNA follows: TGTGCCAGCAGCTTGGCACTTAGCGGGACCGAGCAGTACTTC.

V usage is TRBV10-2 and J usage is TRBJ2-5, with 15 bases identical to TRBD2. The CDR3 is 18 residues long. Unmatched junction bases numbered 12, after V lost 6 bases and J lost 4 bases. Germline CDR1 is WSHSY and CDR2 is SAAADI. In nucleotides, the CDR3 is TGCGCCAGCAGGGTAGGACTAGCGGGAGGGCCCGCCCCAGAGACCCAGTACTTC. It specifies CASRVGLAGGPAPETQYF.

This chain joins TRBV7-9 and TRBJ2-1; 7 bases are shared with TRBD2. The CDR3 has 16 amino acids. CDR1 is SEHNR and CDR2 is FQNEAQ in the germline V gene (reference sequence). Trimming removed 7 bases from V and 4 bases from J; junction bases left unmatched: 13. Here the CDR3 DNA reads TGTGCCAGCACAATATCAAGCGGGGCCTCTTACAATGAGCAGTTCTTC. Amino acids: CASTISSGASYNEQFF.

This clone was detected once. This chain uses TRBV11-2 with TRBJ2-7; 7 nucleotides match TRBD2. The CDR3 has 12 residues. Per the germline V gene, CDR1 is SGHAT and CDR2 is FQNNGV. The CDR3 protein is CALGAGVGEQYF. CDR3 DNA sequence: TGTGCACTAGGGGCGGGAGTCGGCGAGCAGTACTTC.

The V gene is TRBV27, the J gene TRBJ2-3; 10 nucleotides agree with TRBD2. The CDR3 is made up of 16 amino acids. CDR1 and CDR2 (germline): MNHEY, SMNVEV (reference sequence). Germline trimming cut 4 bases from V and 6 bases from J; bases unmatched to any gene: 10. CDR3 DNA: TGTGCCAGCAGTTACCAAGCCGGGACTAGCGCCGATACGCAGTATTTT. This sequence encodes CASSYQAGTSADTQYF.

V usage is TRBV9 and J usage is TRBJ2-2; 8 bases agree with TRBD1. Germline values: CDR1 SGDLS, CDR2 YYNGEE. This CDR3 has 17 amino acids. J gave up 1 base and V 4 bases, and 9 bases lay outside the gene matches. The CDR3 DNA reads TGTGCCAGCAGCTTGGTTGCCGGGACAGGGAACACCGGGGAGCTGTTTTTT. Translating it yields CASSLVAGTGNTGELFF. The variable domain in full, with the rest retrieved from reference TRBV9 and TRBJ2-2, is DSGVTQTPKHLITATGQRVTLRCSPRSGDLSVYWYQQSLDQGLQFLIQYYNGEERAKGNILERFSAQQFPDLHSELNLSSLELGDSALYFCASSLVAGTGNTGELFFGEGSRLTVL.

J is TRBJ2-1 and V is TRBV7-9; TRBD1 matches 8 bases. Germline lookup yields CDR1 SEHNR and CDR2 FQNEAQ (reference sequence). The CDR3 sequence is 12 residues long. V gave up 5 bases and J gave up 9 bases; unmatched junction bases: 3. The CDR3 DNA reads as TGTGCCAGCAGCGGTGGGACAGGTGAGCAGTTCTTC. Translating gives CASSGGTGEQFF.

The gene calls are TRBV15 and TRBJ2-7; the match to TRBD2 covers 8 bases. Germline assignment: CDR1 LNHNV and CDR2 YYDKDF (reference sequence). Trimming cost V 0 bases and J 4 bases; bases outside gene matches: 5. CDR3 length equals 15 residues. CDR3 sequence: CATSRDERELYEQYF. The CDR3 nucleotides are TGTGCCACCAGCAGAGACGAGCGGGAGTTATACGAGCAGTACTTC. Full variable domain (remainder filled in from reference TRBV15 and TRBJ2-7): DAMVIQNPRYQVTQFGKPVTLSCSQTLNHNVMYWYQQKSSQAPKLLFHYYDKDFNNEADTPDNFQSRRPNTSFCFLDIRSPGLGDTAMYLCATSRDERELYEQYFGPGTRLTVT.

The chain is built from TRBV6-5 and TRBJ1-1; D gene uncertain. CDR3 length equals 15 residues. V lost 0 bases and J lost 1, with 9 bases in between. Germline-derived CDR1 and CDR2 are MNHEY and SVGAGI. The CDR3, as DNA: TGTGCCAGCAGTTACTCGGCAGGATCGAACACTGAAGCTTTCTTT. This codes for CASSYSAGSNTEAFF.

The chain has TRBV7-9 and TRBJ2-2, with no clear D. The CDR3 has 12 residues. With 11 bases removed from V and 3 bases from J, the gap between germline ends came to 10 bases. Germline assignment: CDR1 SEHNR and CDR2 FQNEAQ (reference sequence). The CDR3 DNA sequence: TGTGCCGGCCCTTTGGACACCGGGGAGCTGTTTTTT. The encoded protein is CAGPLDTGELFF.

The CDR3 loop is CASSPLYFGYNEQFF. The CDR3 DNA reads TGTGCCAGCAGTCCTCTTTACTTCGGTTACAATGAGCAGTTCTTC. This rearrangement joins TRBV6-1 to TRBJ2-1; D is uncertain. The CDR3 consists of 15 residues. V was cut by 5 bases and J by 4 bases, with 15 bases left in between. In germline, CDR1 is MNHNS, CDR2 SASEGT.

In DNA form, the CDR3 reads TGTGCCAGCATTGCAGGGCGGACCAAAAACATTCAGTACTTC. Residues: CASIAGRTKNIQYF. The chain employs TRBV28 and TRBJ2-4, with D possibly TRBD1 on 5 matching bases. Trimming cost V 7 bases and J 2 bases, with 12 bases left between them. The CDR3 sequence is 14 residues long. CDR1 is MDHEN, CDR2 SYDVKM, per germline.